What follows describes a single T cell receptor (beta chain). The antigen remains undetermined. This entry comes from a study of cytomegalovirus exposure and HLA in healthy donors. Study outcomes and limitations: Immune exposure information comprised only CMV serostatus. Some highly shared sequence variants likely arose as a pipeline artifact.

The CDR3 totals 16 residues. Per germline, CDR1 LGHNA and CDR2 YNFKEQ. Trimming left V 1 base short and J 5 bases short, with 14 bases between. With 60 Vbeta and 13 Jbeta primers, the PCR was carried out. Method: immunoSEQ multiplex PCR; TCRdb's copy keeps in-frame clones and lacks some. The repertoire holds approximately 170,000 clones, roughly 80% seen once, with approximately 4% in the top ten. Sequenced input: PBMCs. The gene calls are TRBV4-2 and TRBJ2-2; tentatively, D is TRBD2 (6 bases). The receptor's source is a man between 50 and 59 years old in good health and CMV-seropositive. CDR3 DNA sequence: TGTGCCAGCAGCCAAGCAGCCAGCGGAGGGACCGGGGAGCTGTTTTTT. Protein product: CASSQAASGGTGELFF.